These T cell receptor beta chains were read from a single sample in a study of CD8+ T cells in alopecia areata. The table came from immunoSEQ multiplex PCR; TCRdb's copy has only in-frame clones and leaves some out. The sample holds 69,000 or so clones, 55% to 65% seen once. The specimen comprised CD8+ T cells sorted from blood, sampled at week 0. These receptors all stem from a human donor with alopecia areata. CDR3s include the opening cysteine and the closing phenylalanine or tryptophan. D genes are given only for firm matches. Part of the rows lack a size; the others show once, few, many or a class for expanded clones.

clone_size d_call j_call v_call cdr3_nt cdr3_aa
many NA TRBJ1-6 TRBV28 TGTGCCAGCAGTTTACGGGTCCCGGGTTCACCCCTCCACTTT CASSLRVPGSPLHF
NA TRBD2 TRBJ2-1 TRBV29-1 TGCAGCGCCCAACCTTCGGGCGGGAGGTTGAATGAGCAGTTCTTC CSAQPSGGRLNEQFF
NA NA TRBJ2-1 TRBV13 TGTGCCAGCAGCTTATCAACTAGCAGCAATGAGCAGTTCTTC CASSLSTSSNEQFF
NA NA TRBJ1-2 TRBV7-9 TGTGCCAGCAGCGACGACGGGTTGGGTGGCTACACCTTC CASSDDGLGGYTF
NA NA TRBJ2-5 TRBV5-6 TGTGCCAGCAGCTTGGTGGGGGAAGAGACCCAGTACTTC CASSLVGEETQYF
NA TRBD1 TRBJ2-5 TRBV10-3 TGTGCCACGGCTCAGGACAGGGGGGCCCAAGAGACCCAGTACTTC CATAQDRGAQETQYF
NA TRBD1 TRBJ1-2 TRBV29-1 TGCAGCGTTGAAGTTCCCGGACAGGGGGGGAACTATGGCTACACCTTC CSVEVPGQGGNYGYTF
NA NA TRBJ2-3 TRBV30 TGTGCCCAACACGCAACTGGCACAGATACGCAGTATTTT CAQHATGTDTQYF
NA TRBD1 TRBJ2-1 TRBV30 TGTGCCTGGAGTATCGACAGGGGGATCTACAATGAGCAGTTCTTC CAWSIDRGIYNEQFF
NA TRBD2 TRBJ2-1 TRBV5-6 TGTGCCAGCAGCTTGGGTCTAGCGGTACTCAATGAGCAGTTCTTC CASSLGLAVLNEQFF
NA NA TRBJ2-7 TRBV19 TGTGCCAGTAGTACTGGGGGCGCAGCCTACGAGCAGTACTTC CASSTGGAAYEQYF
NA NA TRBJ2-3 TRBV6-5 TGTGCCAGCAGTTATCACTCGGGGAACACAGATACGCAGTATTTT CASSYHSGNTDTQYF
NA TRBD1 TRBJ1-2 TRBV27 TGTGCCAGCAGTTTAACAGGGGGCTATGGCTACACCTTC CASSLTGGYGYTF
NA NA TRBJ2-2 TRBV30 TGTGCCTGGAGCTTCGACGGATCGAACACCGGGGAGCTGTTTTTT CAWSFDGSNTGELFF
NA TRBD1 TRBJ1-2 TRBV7-9 TGTGCCAGCAGCTCGGAGACAGGGGTCAACTATGGCTACACCTTC CASSSETGVNYGYTF
NA NA TRBJ1-1 TRBV6-5 TGTGCCAGCAGTTATGGCAGCATGAACACTGAAGCTTTCTTT CASSYGSMNTEAFF
NA NA TRBJ1-2 TRBV4-3 TGCGCCAGCAGCCAAGGTTCTGCGTCTAACTATGGCTACACCTTC CASSQGSASNYGYTF
NA TRBD2 TRBJ2-1 TRBV6-5 TGTGCCACCGAGGAACTAGCGGGGGACAATGAGCAGTTCTTC CATEELAGDNEQFF
NA TRBD2 TRBJ2-7 TRBV2 TGTGCCAGCAGTGAAGGCGGGGGGTCGTCCTACGAGCAGTACTTC CASSEGGGSSYEQYF
NA NA TRBJ2-6 TRBV27 TGTGCCAGCAGTTTATGGGGGGCTGGGGCCAACGTCCTGACTTTC CASSLWGAGANVLTF
NA NA TRBJ1-2 TRBV13 TGTGCCAGCAGCCTCCGGCCGGGCGGGTATGGCTACACCTTC CASSLRPGGYGYTF